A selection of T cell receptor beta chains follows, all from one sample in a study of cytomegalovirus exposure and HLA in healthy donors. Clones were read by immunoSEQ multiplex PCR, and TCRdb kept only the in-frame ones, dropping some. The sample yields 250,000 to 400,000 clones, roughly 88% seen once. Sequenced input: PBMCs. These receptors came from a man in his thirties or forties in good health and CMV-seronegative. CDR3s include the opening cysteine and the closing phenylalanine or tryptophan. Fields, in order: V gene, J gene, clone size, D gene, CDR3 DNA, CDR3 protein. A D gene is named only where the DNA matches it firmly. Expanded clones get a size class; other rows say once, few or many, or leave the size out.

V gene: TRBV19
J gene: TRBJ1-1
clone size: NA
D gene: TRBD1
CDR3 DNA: TGTGCCAGTAGTATAACGCCGGGACAGGGCACGGAAGCTTTCTTT
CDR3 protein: CASSITPGQGTEAFF

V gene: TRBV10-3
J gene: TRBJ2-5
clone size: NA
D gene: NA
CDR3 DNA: TGTGCCATCAGTGTAGGGGGGGCAGGAGGCCAAGAGACCCAGTACTTC
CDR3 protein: CAISVGGAGGQETQYF

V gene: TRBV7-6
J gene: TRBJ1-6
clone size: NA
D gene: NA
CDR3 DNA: TGTGCCAGCAGCCGGTTGGGGGGTCCACCCCTCCACTTT
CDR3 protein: CASSRLGGPPLHF

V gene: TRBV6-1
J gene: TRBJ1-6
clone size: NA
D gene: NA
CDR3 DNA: TGTGCCAGCAGTGAAAGTGGGAGCTCCTATAATTCACCCCTCCACTTT
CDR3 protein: CASSESGSSYNSPLHF

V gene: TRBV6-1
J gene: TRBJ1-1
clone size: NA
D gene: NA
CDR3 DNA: TGTGCCAGCAGTGAATTAGCAGGGATCCTCACTGAAGCTTTCTTT
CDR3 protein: CASSELAGILTEAFF

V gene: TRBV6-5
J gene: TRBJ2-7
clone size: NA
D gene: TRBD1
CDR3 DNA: TGTGCCAGCAGTGGCCGGGACAGGGGGCAGTACGAGCAGTACTTC
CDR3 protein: CASSGRDRGQYEQYF

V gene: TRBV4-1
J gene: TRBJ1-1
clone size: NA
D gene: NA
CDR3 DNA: TGCGCCAGCAGCCACCTGGGGCAGATGAACACTGAAGCTTTCTTT
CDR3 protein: CASSHLGQMNTEAFF

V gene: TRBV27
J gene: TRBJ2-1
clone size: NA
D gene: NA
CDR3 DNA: TGTGCCAGCAGTTTAGGACTCTACTACAATGAGCAGTTCTTC
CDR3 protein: CASSLGLYYNEQFF

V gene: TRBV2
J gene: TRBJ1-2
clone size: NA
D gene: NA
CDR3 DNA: TGTGCCACATGGACCGGGGGGGGCCGCGATGGCTACACCTTC
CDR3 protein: CATWTGGGRDGYTF

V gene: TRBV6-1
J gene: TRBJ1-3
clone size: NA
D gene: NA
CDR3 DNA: TGTGCCAGCCACAGTTCCTCTGGAAACACCATATATTTT
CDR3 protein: CASHSSSGNTIYF

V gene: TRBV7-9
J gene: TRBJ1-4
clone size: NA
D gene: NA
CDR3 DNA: TGTGCCAGCAGCTCGGTCCAAGTGGGCGAAAAACTGTTTTTT
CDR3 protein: CASSSVQVGEKLFF

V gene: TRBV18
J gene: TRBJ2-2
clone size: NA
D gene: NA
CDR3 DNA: TGTGCCAGCTCACCACATCGGGGAACCGGGGAGCTGTTTTTT
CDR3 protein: CASSPHRGTGELFF

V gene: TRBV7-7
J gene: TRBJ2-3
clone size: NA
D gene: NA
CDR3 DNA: TGTGCCAGCAGCTTAGACAGGTCCGCCAGCACAGATACGCAGTATTTT
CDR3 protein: CASSLDRSASTDTQYF

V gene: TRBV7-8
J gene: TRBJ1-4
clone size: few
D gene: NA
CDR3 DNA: TGTGCCAGCAGCTTAGGGTGGACACTTAATAATGAAAAACTGTTTTTT
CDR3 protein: CASSLGWTLNNEKLFF

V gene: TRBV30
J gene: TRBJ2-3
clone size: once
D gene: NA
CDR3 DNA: TGTGCCTGGAATAACCTGGGCCTTAGCACAGATACGCAGTATTTT
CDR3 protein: CAWNNLGLSTDTQYF

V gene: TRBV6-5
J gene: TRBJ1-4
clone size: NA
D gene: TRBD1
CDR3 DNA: TGTGCCAGCAGTTACTTTTCAGGGGGTTCGAATGAAAAACTGTTTTTT
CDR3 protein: CASSYFSGGSNEKLFF

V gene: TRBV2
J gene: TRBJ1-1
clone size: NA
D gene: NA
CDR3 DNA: TGTGCCCTCGAAAGGGGGAGGAACACTGAAGCTTTCTTT
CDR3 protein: CALERGRNTEAFF

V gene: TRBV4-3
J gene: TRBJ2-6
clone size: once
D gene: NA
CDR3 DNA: TGCGCCAGCAGCTCAGGCCCCCCTGGGGCCAACGTCCTGACTTTC
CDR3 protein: CASSSGPPGANVLTF

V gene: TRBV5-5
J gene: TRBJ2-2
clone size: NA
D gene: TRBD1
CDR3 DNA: TGTGCCAGCACCCCGTGGGACAGACGAACCGGGGAGCTGTTTTTT
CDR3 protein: CASTPWDRRTGELFF

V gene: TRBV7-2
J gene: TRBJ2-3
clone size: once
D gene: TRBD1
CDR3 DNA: TGTGCCAGCACCCAGGGGGTAGCTTTAGATACGCAGTATTTT
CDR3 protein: CASTQGVALDTQYF

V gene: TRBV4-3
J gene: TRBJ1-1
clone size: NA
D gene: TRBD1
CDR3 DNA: TGCGCCAGCAGCCAATTCTCGTCAGGGGGCGCGAGTATCACTGAAGCTTTCTTT
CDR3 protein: CASSQFSSGGASITEAFF

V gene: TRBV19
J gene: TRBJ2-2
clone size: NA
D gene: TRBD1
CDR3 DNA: TGTGCCAGTTCTACCGGGACAGGATCATTCGGGGAGCTGTTTTTT
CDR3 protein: CASSTGTGSFGELFF

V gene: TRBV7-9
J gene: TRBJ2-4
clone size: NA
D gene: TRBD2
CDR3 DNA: TGTGCCAGCAGCTTAGTTCTAGCGGGGGGGCCCGGGAACATTCAGTACTTC
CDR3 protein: CASSLVLAGGPGNIQYF

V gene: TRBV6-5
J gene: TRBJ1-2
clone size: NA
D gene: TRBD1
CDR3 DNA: TGTGCCAGCCTCAAAGAGAAGGGGGCAAATGGCTACACCTTC
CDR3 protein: CASLKEKGANGYTF

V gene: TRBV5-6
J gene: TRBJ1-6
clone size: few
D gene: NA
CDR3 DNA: TGTGCCAGCTGGATCTGGCAGGCCAATTCACCCCTCCACTTT
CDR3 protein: CASWIWQANSPLHF

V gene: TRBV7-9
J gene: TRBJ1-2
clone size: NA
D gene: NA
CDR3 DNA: TGTGCCAGCAGCCGGGGGGGCCTCTATGGCTACACCTTC
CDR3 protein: CASSRGGLYGYTF

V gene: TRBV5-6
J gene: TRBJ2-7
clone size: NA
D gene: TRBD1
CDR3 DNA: TGTGCCAGCAGCTTGGGGACAGGGGACCCTTCGAGAGAGCAGTACTTC
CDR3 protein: CASSLGTGDPSREQYF

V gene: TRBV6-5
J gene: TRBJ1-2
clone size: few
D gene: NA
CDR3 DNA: TGTGCCAGCAGTTACTCGAACAGCTTTAGCTACACCTTC
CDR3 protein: CASSYSNSFSYTF

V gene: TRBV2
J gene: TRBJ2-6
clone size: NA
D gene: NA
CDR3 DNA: TGTGCCAGCAGTGAAGCAGGCAGGGGTGGGACCTCTGGGGCCAACGTCCTGACTTTC
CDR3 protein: CASSEAGRGGTSGANVLTF

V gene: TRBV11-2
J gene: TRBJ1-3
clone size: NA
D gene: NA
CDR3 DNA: TGTGCCAGCAGCTTGGCCCCTTCCCCGAACACCATATATTTT
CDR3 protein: CASSLAPSPNTIYF

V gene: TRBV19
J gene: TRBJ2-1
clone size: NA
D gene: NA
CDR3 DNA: TGTGCCAGTAGTATCGGGGAGCCGGGTGAGCAGTTCTTC
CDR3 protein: CASSIGEPGEQFF

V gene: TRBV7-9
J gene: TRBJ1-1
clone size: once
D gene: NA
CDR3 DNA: TGTGCCAGCAGCGAGGTTATTGGGGGCGAGACTGAAGCTTTCTTT
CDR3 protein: CASSEVIGGETEAFF

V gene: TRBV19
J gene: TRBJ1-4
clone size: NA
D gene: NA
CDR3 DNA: TGTGCCAGTAGTAGACAGCTAGCAACTAATGAAAAACTGTTTTTT
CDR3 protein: CASSRQLATNEKLFF

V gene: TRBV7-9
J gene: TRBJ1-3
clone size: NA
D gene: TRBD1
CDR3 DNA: TGTGCCAGCAGCTCGTCGGGACAGGGAAACACCATATATTTT
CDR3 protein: CASSSSGQGNTIYF

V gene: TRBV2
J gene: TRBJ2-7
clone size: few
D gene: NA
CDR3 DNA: TGTGCCAGCAGTATTGGGCCCCCATGGGAGCAGTACTTC
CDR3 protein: CASSIGPPWEQYF

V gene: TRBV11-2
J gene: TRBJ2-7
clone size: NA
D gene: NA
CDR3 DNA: TGTGCCAGCAGCTTAGGGGCAGGGAAGCAGTACTTC
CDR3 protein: CASSLGAGKQYF

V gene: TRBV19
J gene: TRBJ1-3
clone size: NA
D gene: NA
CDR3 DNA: TGTGCCAGTAGTATAACAGACTCTGGAAACACCATATATTTT
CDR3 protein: CASSITDSGNTIYF

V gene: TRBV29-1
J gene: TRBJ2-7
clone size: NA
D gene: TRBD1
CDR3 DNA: TGCAGCGTTCTTACCGGGACAGGCTCCTACGAGCAGTACTTC
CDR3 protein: CSVLTGTGSYEQYF

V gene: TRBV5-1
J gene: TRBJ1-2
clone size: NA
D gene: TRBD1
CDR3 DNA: TGCGCCAGCAGCGCAGGGGGCACGGATGGCTACACCTTC
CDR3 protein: CASSAGGTDGYTF